This TCR beta chain is drawn from a study of blood T cell repertoires in COVID-19. The overall study: PBMCs, B-cell-depleted T cells, or T cells were the source of the cDNA or gDNA that made up the material.

This CDR3 spans 15 amino acids. With 2 bases clipped from V and 2 bases from J, the junction kept 3 bases outside the gene matches. Germline CDR1 MNHEY, CDR2 SVGAGI. Data came from immunoSEQ multiplex PCR; TCRdb stores just in-frame clones and leaves some out. The data contain fewer than 200,000 clones, approximately 84% of them singletons. The sequenced sample consisted of peripheral blood. This receptor was taken from a woman of 80 years or more with acute or convalescent COVID-19. The rearrangement joins TRBV6-5 to TRBJ2-1, with 7 bases that match TRBD1. In DNA, the CDR3 is TGTGCCAGCAGTTACACCGGACAGGCCTACAATGAGCAGTTCTTC. Its protein is CASSYTGQAYNEQFF.